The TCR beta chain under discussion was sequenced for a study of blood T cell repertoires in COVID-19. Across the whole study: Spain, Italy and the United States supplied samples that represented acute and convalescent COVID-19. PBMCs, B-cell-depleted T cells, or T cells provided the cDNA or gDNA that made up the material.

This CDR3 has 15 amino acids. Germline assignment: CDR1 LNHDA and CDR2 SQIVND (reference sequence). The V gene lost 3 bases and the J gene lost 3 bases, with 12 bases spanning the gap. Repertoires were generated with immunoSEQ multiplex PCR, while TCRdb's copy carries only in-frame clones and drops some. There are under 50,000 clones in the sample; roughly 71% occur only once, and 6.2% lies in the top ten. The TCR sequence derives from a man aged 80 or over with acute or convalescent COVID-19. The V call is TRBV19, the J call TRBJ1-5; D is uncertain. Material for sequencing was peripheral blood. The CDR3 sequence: CASSILTDVNQPQHF. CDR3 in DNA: TGTGCCAGTAGTATCCTAACAGATGTCAATCAGCCCCAGCATTTT.